A single sample gave rise to the 6 T cell receptor beta chains below, sequenced in a study of response to subunit inactivated influenza vaccine listed by TCRdb under 2018. Library preparation used RT-PCR. Sequencing instrument: Illumina HiSeq 2500. In TCRdb, the public reads were trimmed at Q25 with fastp and aligned with MiXCR, with productive beta chains retained. Identical CDR3 proteins give one entry, which carries the most common genes and DNA. The sample profile shows 600,000 to 700,000 distinct CDR3 sequences; 12% to 15% of them were found once. The ten largest make up roughly 7.6% of the sample. This specimen was PBMCs from blood, taken 14 days before vaccination. The receptor set was obtained from a man aged 45 to 65 who received an inactivated influenza vaccine. Donor details come from another sample of the same person, matched by shared clones.

This clonotype was detected a few times. The chain recombines TRBV5-1 with TRBJ2-1, with TRBD2 matching over 16 bases. The CDR3 extends over 17 amino acids. Germline values: CDR1 SGHRS, CDR2 YFSETQ. Losses at the gene ends were 4 bases for V and 8 bases for J; bases not matched to a gene: 9. Here the CDR3 DNA reads TGCGCCAGCAGCAAAGGGACTAGCGGGGGGGCAAGCGATGAGCAGTTCTTC. Its protein is CASSKGTSGGASDEQFF.

This clonotype came up a few times. This sequence joins TRBV6-6 and TRBJ1-1; D unresolved. Trimming removed 6 bases at V and 5 bases at J, with 10 bases between. Germline CDR1 reads MNHNY; CDR2 reads SVGAGI (reference sequence). The CDR3 extends over 12 amino acids. CDR3 coding DNA: TGTGCCAGCAGGATTGTAGGGACTGAAGCTTTCTTT. Translated: CASRIVGTEAFF.

This clonotype occurred many times. V usage is TRBV6-1 and J usage is TRBJ2-1; D might be TRBD2 (7 bases). CDR1 and CDR2 from the germline V gene are MNHNS and SASEGT. With 1 base removed from V and 11 bases from J, the gap between germline ends came to 12 bases. CDR3 length: 13 residues. CDR3 protein: CASSEGEGTKQFF. The CDR3 nucleotides are TGTGCCAGCAGTGAAGGGGAGGGGACAAAGCAGTTCTTC.

The table lists this clonotype with a few counts. V is TRBV5-1 and J is TRBJ2-7; the D is unclear. The CDR3 has 14 residues. In germline, CDR1 is SGHRS, CDR2 YFSETQ. V was clipped by 5 bases and J by 5 bases, with 17 bases between them. CDR3 sequence: CASSWVGPGDEQYF. The CDR3 region has the DNA TGCGCCAGCAGTTGGGTGGGCCCGGGCGACGAGCAGTACTTC.

This sequence joins TRBV4-2 and TRBJ2-1; no clear D gene. The germline CDR1 and CDR2 sequences are LGHNA and YNFKEQ. This CDR3 region has 16 residues. V was trimmed by 6 bases and J by 0 bases, leaving 15 bases between them. CDR3 loop: CASSPTQSSSYNEQFF. CDR3 DNA sequence: TGTGCCAGCAGTCCTACCCAGTCGAGCTCCTACAATGAGCAGTTCTTC.

The chain is built from TRBV27 and TRBJ2-2; D possibly corresponds to TRBD1 (7 bases). V was pared by 2 bases and J by 7 bases, with 17 bases between. The CDR3 runs 16 residues. Germline values: CDR1 MNHEY, CDR2 SMNVEV (reference sequence). In DNA form, the CDR3 reads TGTGCCAGCAGTTTACAGGGCAGGGGGGTCGTCGGGGAGCTGTTTTTT. Its protein is CASSLQGRGVVGELFF.